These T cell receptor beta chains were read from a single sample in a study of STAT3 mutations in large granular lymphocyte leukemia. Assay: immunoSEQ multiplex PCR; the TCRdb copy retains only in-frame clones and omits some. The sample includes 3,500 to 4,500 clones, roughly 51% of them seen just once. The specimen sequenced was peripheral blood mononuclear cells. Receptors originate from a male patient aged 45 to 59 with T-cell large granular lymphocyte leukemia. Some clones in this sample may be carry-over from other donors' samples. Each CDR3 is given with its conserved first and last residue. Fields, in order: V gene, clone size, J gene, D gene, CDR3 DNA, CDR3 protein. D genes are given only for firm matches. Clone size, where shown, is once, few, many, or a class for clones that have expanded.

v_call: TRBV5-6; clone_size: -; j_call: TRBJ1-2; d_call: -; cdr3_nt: TGTGCCAGCAGCTTGAAGGTCGGGGCTTTCTACACCTTC; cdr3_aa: CASSLKVGAFYTF
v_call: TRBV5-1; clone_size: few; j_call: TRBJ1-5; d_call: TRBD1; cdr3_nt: TGCGCCAGCAGCCCGGATGGGACAGGGAACCAGCCCCAGCATTTT; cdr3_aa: CASSPDGTGNQPQHF
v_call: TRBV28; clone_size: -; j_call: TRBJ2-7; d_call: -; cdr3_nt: TGTGCCAGCAGTTCTACAGGGATAGGTAGCGGATCCTACGAGCAGTACTTC; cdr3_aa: CASSSTGIGSGSYEQYF
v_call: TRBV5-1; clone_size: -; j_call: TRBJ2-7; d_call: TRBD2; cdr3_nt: TGCGCCAGCAGCTCCGGGACTAGCTCGGTCGGGTACGAGCAGTACTTC; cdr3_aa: CASSSGTSSVGYEQYF
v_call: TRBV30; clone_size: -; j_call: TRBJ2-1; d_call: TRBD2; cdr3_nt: TGTGCCTGGAGCCACGGTGCGGGAGTTTTTGAGCAGTTCTTC; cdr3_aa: CAWSHGAGVFEQFF
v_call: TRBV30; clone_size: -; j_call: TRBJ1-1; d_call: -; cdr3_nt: TGTGCCTGGAGCCTAACAGGGAACACTGAAGCTTTCTTT; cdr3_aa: CAWSLTGNTEAFF
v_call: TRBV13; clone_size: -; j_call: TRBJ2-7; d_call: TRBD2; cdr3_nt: TGTGCCAGCAGCCTCTGGACTAGCGGGAGGCCCGAGCAGTACTTC; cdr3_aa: CASSLWTSGRPEQYF
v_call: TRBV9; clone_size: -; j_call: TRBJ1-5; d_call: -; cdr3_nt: TGTGCCAGCAGCGTAGGAGGGTGGGGTCAGCCCCAGCATTTT; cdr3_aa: CASSVGGWGQPQHF
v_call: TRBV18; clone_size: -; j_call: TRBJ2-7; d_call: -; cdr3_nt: TGTGCCAGCTCACCATTTGACCCCAGAACCTACGAGCAGTACTTC; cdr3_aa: CASSPFDPRTYEQYF
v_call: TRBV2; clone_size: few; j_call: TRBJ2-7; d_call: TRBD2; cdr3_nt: TGTGCCAGCAGCTGGACTAGTTTCTACGAGCAGTACTTC; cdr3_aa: CASSWTSFYEQYF
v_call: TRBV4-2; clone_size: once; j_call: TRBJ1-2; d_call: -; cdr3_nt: TGTGCCAGCAGCCAAGATCGAGCGAGTATGGGCTACACCTTC; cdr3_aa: CASSQDRASMGYTF
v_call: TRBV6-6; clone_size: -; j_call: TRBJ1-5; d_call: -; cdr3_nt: TGTGCCAGCAGTTACAGGGGTAGCAATCAGCCCCAGCATTTT; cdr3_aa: CASSYRGSNQPQHF
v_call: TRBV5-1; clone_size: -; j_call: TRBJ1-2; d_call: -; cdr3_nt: TGCGCCAGCAGCTTGGAAGGGACATACTATGGCTACACCTTC; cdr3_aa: CASSLEGTYYGYTF
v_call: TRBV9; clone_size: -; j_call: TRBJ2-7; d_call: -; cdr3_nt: TGTGCCAGCAGCAACCAGGGCCGAAGGGTGGACGAGCAGTACTTC; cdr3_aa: CASSNQGRRVDEQYF
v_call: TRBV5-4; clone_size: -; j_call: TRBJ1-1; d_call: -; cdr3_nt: TGTGCCAGCAACGGGGTGCCGGACACTGAAGCTTTCTTT; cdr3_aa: CASNGVPDTEAFF
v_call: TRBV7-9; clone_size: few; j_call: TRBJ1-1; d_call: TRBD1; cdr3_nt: TGTGCCAGCAGCTGGGGACAGTTTGAAGCTTTCTTT; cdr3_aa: CASSWGQFEAFF
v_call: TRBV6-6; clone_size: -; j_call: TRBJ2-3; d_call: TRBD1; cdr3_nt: TGTGCCAGCTGCAACCGGGACAGGCGCACAGATACGCAGTATTTT; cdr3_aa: CASCNRDRRTDTQYF
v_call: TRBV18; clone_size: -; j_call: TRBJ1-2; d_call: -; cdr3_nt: TGTGCCAGCTCAGCAGGCCCGGCAGAAAATGGCTACACCTTC; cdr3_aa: CASSAGPAENGYTF
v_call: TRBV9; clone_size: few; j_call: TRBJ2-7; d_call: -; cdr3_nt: TGTGCCAGCAGCGTAGGTATGGGGACAACCTACGAGCAGTACTTC; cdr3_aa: CASSVGMGTTYEQYF
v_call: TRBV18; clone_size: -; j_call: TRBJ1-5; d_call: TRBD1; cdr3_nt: TGTGCCAGCTCACTGACAGGGGGCGATCAGCCCCAGCATTTT; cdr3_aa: CASSLTGGDQPQHF
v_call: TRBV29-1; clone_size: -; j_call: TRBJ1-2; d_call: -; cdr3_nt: TGCAGCGGTGGACAGCACGACACCTTC; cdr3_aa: CSGGQHDTF
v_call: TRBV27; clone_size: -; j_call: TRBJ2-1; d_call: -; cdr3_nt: TGTGCCAGCAGTCCAGGACTGTACAATGAGCAGTTCTTC; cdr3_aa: CASSPGLYNEQFF
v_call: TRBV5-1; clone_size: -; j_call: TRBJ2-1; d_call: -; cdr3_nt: TGCGCCAGCAGCTTGGAAGGTGTGGACAATGAGCAGTTCTTC; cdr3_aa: CASSLEGVDNEQFF
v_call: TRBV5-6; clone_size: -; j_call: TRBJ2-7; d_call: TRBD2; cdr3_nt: TGTGCCAGCAGTTGGGGGGGTGGCGAGCAGTACTTC; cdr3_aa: CASSWGGGEQYF
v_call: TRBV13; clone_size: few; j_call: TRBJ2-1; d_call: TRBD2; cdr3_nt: TGTGCCAGCAGCTTAGGCGGGAGGGCCGGGGTTGAGCAGTTCTTC; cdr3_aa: CASSLGGRAGVEQFF
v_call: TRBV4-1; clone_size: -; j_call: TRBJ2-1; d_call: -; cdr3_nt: TGCGCCAGCAGCCTAACAGGGTATGAGCAGTTCTTC; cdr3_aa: CASSLTGYEQFF
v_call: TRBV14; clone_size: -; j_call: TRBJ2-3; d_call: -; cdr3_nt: TGTGCCAGCAGCCAAGTCCAACGCACAGATACGCAGTATTTT; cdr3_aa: CASSQVQRTDTQYF
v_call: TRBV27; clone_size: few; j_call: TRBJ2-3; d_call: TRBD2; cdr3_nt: TGTGCCAGCAGTTACTTGCCCGGGACAGGCATGACTAGCGGGAGAAATACGCAGTATTTT; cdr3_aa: CASSYLPGTGMTSGRNTQYF
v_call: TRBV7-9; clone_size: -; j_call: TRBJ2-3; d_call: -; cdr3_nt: TGTGCCAGCAGTTCCCTTGAGGATACGCAGTATTTT; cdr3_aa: CASSSLEDTQYF
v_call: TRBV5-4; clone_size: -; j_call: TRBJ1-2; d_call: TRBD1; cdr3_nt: TGTGCCAGCAGCTCAACAGGGGCTGGCTATGGCTACACCTTC; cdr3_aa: CASSSTGAGYGYTF
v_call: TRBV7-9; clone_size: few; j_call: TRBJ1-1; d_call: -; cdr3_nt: TGTGCCAGTACTCGGGACACTGAAGCTTTCTTT; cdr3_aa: CASTRDTEAFF
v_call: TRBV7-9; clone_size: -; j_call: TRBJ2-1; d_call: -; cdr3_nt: TGTGCCAGCAGCTTAGCGGGGAGCGATGAGCAGTTCTTC; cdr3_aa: CASSLAGSDEQFF
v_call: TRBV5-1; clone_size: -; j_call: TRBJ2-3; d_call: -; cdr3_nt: TGCGCCAGCAGCTTGGCCACGGGGCTCCCCACAGATACGCAGTATTTT; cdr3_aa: CASSLATGLPTDTQYF
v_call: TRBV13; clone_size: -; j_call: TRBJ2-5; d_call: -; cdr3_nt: TGTGCCAGCAGCTCCTCACTGACAGGCCAAGAGACCCAGTACTTC; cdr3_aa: CASSSSLTGQETQYF